The 30 T cell receptor beta chains in this list originate from one sample, sequenced in a study of OX40 agonist ivuxolimab in advanced cancers. Profiled with immunoSEQ multiplex PCR; TCRdb holds only in-frame clones, not every one. The sample carries around 55,000 clones, 86% recorded once. The specimen comprised CD4+ or CD8+ T cells sorted from blood, sampled in a trial of the OX40 agonist ivuxolimab. These TCRs come from an adult with an advanced solid tumor such as melanoma, head and neck, liver or kidney cancer.

The chain has TRBV29-1 and TRBJ2-7, with 10 bases that match TRBD1. The trim removed 6 bases at V and 2 bases at J, leaving 16 bases unmatched. The CDR3 totals 17 residues. Looked up from germline, CDR1 is SQVTM and CDR2 is ANQGSEA. CDR3: CSVSGTGVFLETYEQYF. CDR3 in DNA: TGCAGCGTCTCCGGGACAGGGGTTTTCCTAGAAACCTACGAGCAGTACTTC.

As concerns this clone: Other DNA sequences in this sample translate to the same CDR3. V usage is TRBV28 and J usage is TRBJ2-1; unclear D gene. Trimming removed 2 bases at V and 4 bases at J, with 3 bases between. CDR1 is MDHEN, CDR2 SYDVKM, per germline. The CDR3 has 12 residues. The CDR3 region has the DNA TGTGCCAGCAGTTTAGGGTACAATGAGCAGTTCTTC. This sequence encodes CASSLGYNEQFF.

The rearrangement joins TRBV6-1 to TRBJ1-5; TRBD1 aligns across 7 bases. Germline assignment: CDR1 MNHNS and CDR2 SASEGT. This CDR3 has 13 amino acids. V dropped 8 bases and J dropped 4; count of bases not matched to a gene: 5. CDR3 sequence (DNA): TGTGCCAGCGGACAGGACCTTAATCAGCCCCAGCATTTT. It translates to CASGQDLNQPQHF.

The CDR3 nucleotides are TGTGCCAGTAGTACCGGACACCCCTACGAGCAGTACTTC. It specifies CASSTGHPYEQYF. V usage is TRBV19 and J usage is TRBJ2-7; weak D call: TRBD1 (5 bases). From germline, CDR1 is LNHDA and CDR2 SQIVND (reference sequence). The CDR3 runs to 13 residues. Trimming shortened V by 4 bases and J by 2 bases, and 9 bases separated the two germline ends.

V is TRBV28 and J is TRBJ2-1, with D uncertain. Germline CDR1 and CDR2: MDHEN and SYDVKM. The ends were cut back, 1 base at V and 7 bases at J, with 2 bases in the middle. The CDR3 has 11 residues. CDR3 residues: CASSLLNEQFF. The CDR3 DNA reads TGTGCCAGCAGTTTATTAAATGAGCAGTTCTTC.

This sequence joins TRBV19 and TRBJ1-5; tentative D call: TRBD1 (6 bases). Looked up from germline, CDR1 is LNHDA and CDR2 is SQIVND (reference sequence). V gave up 3 bases and J gave up 4 bases, with 13 bases separating them. The CDR3 has 15 amino acids. The CDR3 is CASSIARGRNQPQHF. The CDR3 nucleotides read TGTGCCAGTAGTATTGCCAGGGGACGGAATCAGCCCCAGCATTTT.

This chain connects TRBV28 to TRBJ1-2, with D perhaps matching TRBD1 (5 bases). This CDR3 comprises 12 residues. Trimming took 6 bases from V and 8 from J, leaving 13 bases between them. Germline V gene data show CDR1 as MDHEN and CDR2 as SYDVKM. The CDR3 DNA reads as TGTGCCAGCAGCCACGGGACTCCGGGCTACACCTTC. It codes for CASSHGTPGYTF.

The chain links TRBV5-6 to TRBJ2-1, with D maybe TRBD1 (5 bases). The CDR3 totals 15 residues. The V gene's germline CDR1 is SGHDT and CDR2 YYEEEE. Trimming took 3 bases from V and 9 from J, leaving 19 bases between them. CDR3 residues: CASSSWTTGRVEQFF. DNA of the CDR3: TGTGCCAGCAGCTCTTGGACCACCGGCAGGGTTGAGCAGTTCTTC.

With respect to this clone: Other nucleotide sequences from this sample produce the same CDR3. In nucleotides, the CDR3 is TGTGCCAGCAGCTGGACAGGCGGCTACGAGCAGTACTTC. This sequence encodes CASSWTGGYEQYF. The rearrangement joins TRBV2 to TRBJ2-7; TRBD1 aligns across 7 bases. Looked up from germline, CDR1 is SNHLY and CDR2 is FYNNEI. There are 13 residues in the CDR3. The V and J ends lost 6 bases and 3 bases, in that order; junction bases with no gene match: 5.

This chain connects TRBV29-1 to TRBJ2-3, with D possibly being TRBD1 (5 bases). Trimming took 1 base from V and 1 from J, leaving 9 bases between them. Looked up from germline, CDR1 is SQVTM and CDR2 is ANQGSEA. CDR3 length equals 14 residues. CDR3 loop: CSVEGGRGTDTQYF. The CDR3 region has the DNA TGCAGCGTTGAAGGGGGCAGGGGCACAGATACGCAGTATTTT.

The chain employs TRBV19 and TRBJ2-2; 7 nucleotides match TRBD1. Germline loops: CDR1 LNHDA, CDR2 SQIVND (reference sequence). This CDR3 has 13 amino acids. The V gene end was trimmed by 9 bases and the J gene end by 4 bases; junction bases not matched to a gene: 5. The CDR3 sequence is CASIDRVTGELFF. CDR3 bases: TGTGCCAGCATAGACAGGGTCACCGGGGAGCTGTTTTTT. The entire variable domain, with the rest obtained from reference TRBV19 and TRBJ2-2, is as follows: DGGITQSPKYLFRKEGQNVTLSCEQNLNHDAMYWYRQDPGQGLRLIYYSQIVNDFQKGDIAEGYSVSREKKESFPLTVTSAQKNPTAFYLCASIDRVTGELFFGEGSRLTVL.

The chain carries TRBV5-8 and TRBJ1-2, with D perhaps TRBD1 (5 bases). Germline values: CDR1 SGHTS, CDR2 YDEGEE. V was clipped by 3 bases and J by 6 bases, with 12 bases between them. This CDR3 region has 13 residues. The CDR3 protein is CASSSDSINGYTF. The CDR3, as DNA: TGTGCCAGCAGCTCCGACAGTATCAATGGCTACACCTTC.

V and J are TRBV10-3 and TRBJ1-6; 9 bases line up with TRBD1. Germline CDR1 reads ENHRY; CDR2 reads SYGVKD. Trimming at V came to 4 bases and at J to 8 bases, leaving 0 bases not matched to a gene. CDR3 length: 13 residues. The CDR3, as DNA: TGTGCCATCAGTGGGACAGGGGATTCACCCCTCCACTTT. Amino acids: CAISGTGDSPLHF.

The rearrangement links TRBV28 to TRBJ2-5, with TRBD1 matching over 9 bases. There are 14 residues in the CDR3. V was pared by 6 bases and J by 5 bases, with 7 bases of the junction left unmatched. The germline V gene has CDR1 MDHEN and CDR2 SYDVKM. CDR3 amino acids: CASRIDRGYETQYF. The DNA of the CDR3 is TGTGCCAGCAGAATCGACAGGGGGTACGAGACCCAGTACTTC.

The rearrangement uses TRBV7-3 and TRBJ1-1, with TRBD1 matching over 9 bases. J lost 4 bases, V lost 4 bases, and 10 bases had no gene match. The V gene's germline CDR1 is SGHTA and CDR2 FQGTGA. This CDR3 spans 16 amino acids. The CDR3 coding sequence is TGTGCCAGCAGCTCAAAGCCCGGACAGGGGTTCACTGAAGCTTTCTTT. This gives the protein CASSSKPGQGFTEAFF.

The CDR3 reads CASSLSRNQPQHF. Written as DNA, the CDR3 is TGTGCCAGCAGCTTGTCGAGGAATCAGCCCCAGCATTTT. The chain carries TRBV5-8 and TRBJ1-5; D gene unclear. The germline CDR1 and CDR2 sequences are SGHTS and YDEGEE. CDR3 length equals 13 residues. V lost 1 base to trimming and J lost 4 bases, with 6 bases between them.

This chain's CDR3 is CASSVVLHEKLFF. CDR3 DNA sequence: TGCGCCAGCAGTGTCGTGCTACATGAAAAACTGTTTTTT. The genes are TRBV10-2 and TRBJ1-4, with D uncertain. Per germline, CDR1 WSHSY and CDR2 SAAADI. This CDR3 is built from 13 residues. With 4 bases removed from V and 6 bases from J, the gap between germline ends came to 9 bases.

The chain recombines TRBV2 with TRBJ2-7; D possibly corresponds to TRBD1 (6 bases). Trimming pared 4 bases from V and 3 bases from J, leaving 7 bases between. The CDR3 totals 12 residues. Germline-derived CDR1 and CDR2 are SNHLY and FYNNEI. CDR3 nucleotides: TGTGCCAGCAGTGGAGGGGGCTACGAGCAGTACTTC. Protein: CASSGGGYEQYF.

The chain is built from TRBV7-3 and TRBJ2-2, with 13 positions matching TRBD2. The CDR3 is 18 residues long. Germline lookup yields CDR1 SGHTA and CDR2 FQGTGA. Trimming cost V 2 bases and J 9 bases; bases outside gene matches: 12. The DNA for the CDR3 is TGTGCCAGCAGCTTACTGCCAGGACTAGCGGGAGCGGCCCGGGAGCTGTTTTTT. It codes for CASSLLPGLAGAARELFF.

The rearrangement links TRBV18 to TRBJ2-7, with D uncertain. CDR1 is KGHSH, CDR2 LQKENI, per germline. This CDR3 has 13 residues. The V end lost 5 bases, the J end lost 0 bases, and 8 bases lay between the germline ends. The CDR3 DNA is TGTGCCAGCTCATCTTCGGGCTCCTACGAGCAGTACTTC. Protein sequence: CASSSSGSYEQYF.

The J gene is TRBJ2-4, the V gene TRBV9; 7 positions match TRBD2. Trimming at V came to 4 bases and at J to 3 bases, leaving 10 bases not matched to a gene. The CDR3 runs 16 residues. Germline-derived CDR1 and CDR2 are SGDLS and YYNGEE. CDR3 protein: CASSLRGGSDKNIQYF. The CDR3 region has the DNA TGTGCCAGCAGCTTAAGAGGCGGGAGTGACAAAAACATTCAGTACTTC.

The chain recombines TRBV4-1 with TRBJ1-2; D not certain. This CDR3 region has 15 residues. V shed 3 bases and J shed 6 bases, with 17 bases lying between them. CDR1 is MGHRA, CDR2 YSYEKL, per germline. The CDR3 region is CASSHPLARLDGYTF. The CDR3 DNA follows: TGCGCCAGCAGCCACCCCCTGGCGAGGCTGGATGGCTACACCTTC.

V and J are TRBV6-1 and TRBJ1-2; 7 positions match TRBD1. The CDR3 length is 14 residues. Per germline, CDR1 MNHNS and CDR2 SASEGT. Germline trimming cut 7 bases from V and 6 bases from J; bases unmatched to any gene: 11. The CDR3 loop reads CASTLGRGNNGYTF. CDR3 in DNA: TGTGCCAGCACCCTTGGCAGGGGGAACAATGGCTACACCTTC.

This clone was counted once. The chain has TRBV7-6 and TRBJ2-1; the D gene could be TRBD1 or TRBD2 (5 bases each). V gave up 0 bases and J gave up 0 bases, with 9 bases separating them. CDR3 length equals 16 residues. Germline V CDR1 and CDR2: SGHVS, FNYEAQ. The CDR3 spells CASSLARGTSYNEQFF. DNA of the CDR3: TGTGCCAGCAGCTTAGCGAGAGGGACCTCCTACAATGAGCAGTTCTTC. The variable domain in full, completed from reference TRBV7-6 and TRBJ2-1, reads GAGVSQSPRYKVTKRGQDVALRCDPISGHVSLYWYRQALGQGPEFLTYFNYEAQQDKSGLPNDRFSAERPEGSISTLTIQRTEQRDSAMYRCASSLARGTSYNEQFFGPGTRLTVL.

The chain couples TRBV19 to TRBJ2-7; D gene uncertain. V lost 3 bases and J lost 4, with 16 bases in between. The CDR3 loop spans 15 amino acids. In germline, CDR1 is LNHDA, CDR2 SQIVND (reference sequence). The CDR3 sequence is CASSITLLGPYEQYF. The CDR3 coding sequence is TGTGCCAGTAGTATCACCCTTTTGGGTCCATACGAGCAGTACTTC.

The gene calls are TRBV6-5 and TRBJ1-1; tentatively, D is TRBD1 (6 bases). The V end was cut by 6 bases, the J end by 5 bases, with 16 bases between. The length of the CDR3 is 14 residues. CDR1 is MNHEY and CDR2 is SVGAGI in the germline V gene. The CDR3 spells CASSPGGYHTEAFF. CDR3 nucleotide sequence: TGTGCCAGCAGCCCTGGGGGCTATCATACTGAAGCTTTCTTT.

The chain couples TRBV27 to TRBJ2-2; 8 nucleotides match TRBD2. CDR3 size: 14 residues. CDR1 MNHEY and CDR2 SMNVEV come from the germline V gene (reference sequence). Losses at the gene ends were 8 bases for V and 3 bases for J; bases not matched to a gene: 5. Here the CDR3 DNA reads TGTGCCAGCGGACTAGCCAGGGACACCGGGGAGCTGTTTTTT. This codes for CASGLARDTGELFF.

This chain connects TRBV5-8 to TRBJ2-7, with TRBD1 matching 9 bases. Trimming removed 4 bases from V and 1 base from J; junction bases left unmatched: 6. This CDR3 region has 15 residues. The V gene's germline CDR1 is SGHTS and CDR2 YDEGEE. This CDR3 reads CASSQGTGTSYEQYF. The CDR3 DNA reads TGTGCCAGCAGCCAGGGGACAGGGACTTCCTACGAGCAGTACTTC.

The chain employs TRBV30 and TRBJ2-3; 8 positions agree with TRBD2. The V gene's germline CDR1 is GTSNPN and CDR2 SVGIG (reference sequence). With V trimmed by 0 bases and J by 0 bases, 5 bases remained unmatched. CDR3 size: 16 residues. This CDR3 is CAWSVMASGSTDTQYF. The CDR3 coding sequence is TGTGCCTGGAGTGTAATGGCTAGCGGGAGCACAGATACGCAGTATTTT.

This clone counts as medium-sized. The V and J genes are TRBV7-9 and TRBJ2-3; possible D gene TRBD2, 6 bases. In germline, CDR1 is SEHNR, CDR2 FQNEAQ (reference sequence). The CDR3 covers 16 residues. Trimming stripped 4 bases from V and 0 bases from J, with 14 bases between. The CDR3 DNA sequence: TGTGCCAGCAGCTCCCGCGGGACGGAAAGCACAGATACGCAGTATTTT. Translated: CASSSRGTESTDTQYF.